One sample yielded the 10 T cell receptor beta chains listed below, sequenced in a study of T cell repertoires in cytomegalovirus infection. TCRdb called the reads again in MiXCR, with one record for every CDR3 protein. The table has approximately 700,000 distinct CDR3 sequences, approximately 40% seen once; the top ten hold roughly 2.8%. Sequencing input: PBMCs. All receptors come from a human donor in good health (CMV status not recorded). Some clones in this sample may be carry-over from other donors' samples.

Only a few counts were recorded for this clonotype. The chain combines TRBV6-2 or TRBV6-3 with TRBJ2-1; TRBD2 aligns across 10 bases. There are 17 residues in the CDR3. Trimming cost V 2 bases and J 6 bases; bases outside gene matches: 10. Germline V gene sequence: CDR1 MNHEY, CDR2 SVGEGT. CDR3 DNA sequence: TGTGCCAGCAGTTACGGAGCGGGAGGGCCCCTATTCAATGAGCAGTTCTTC. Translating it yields CASSYGAGGPLFNEQFF.

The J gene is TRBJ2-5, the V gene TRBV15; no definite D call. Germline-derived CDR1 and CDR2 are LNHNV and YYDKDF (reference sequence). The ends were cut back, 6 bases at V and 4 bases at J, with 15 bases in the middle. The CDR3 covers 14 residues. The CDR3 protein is CATRRRRSSETQYF. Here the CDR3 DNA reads TGTGCCACCAGAAGACGAAGAAGCTCAGAGACCCAGTACTTC.

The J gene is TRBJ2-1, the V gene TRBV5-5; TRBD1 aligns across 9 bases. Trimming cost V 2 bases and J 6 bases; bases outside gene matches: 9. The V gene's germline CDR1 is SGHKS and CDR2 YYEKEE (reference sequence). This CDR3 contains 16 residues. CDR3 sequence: CASSFFAGTGSNEQFF. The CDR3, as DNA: TGTGCCAGCAGCTTTTTTGCCGGGACAGGGTCCAATGAGCAGTTCTTC.

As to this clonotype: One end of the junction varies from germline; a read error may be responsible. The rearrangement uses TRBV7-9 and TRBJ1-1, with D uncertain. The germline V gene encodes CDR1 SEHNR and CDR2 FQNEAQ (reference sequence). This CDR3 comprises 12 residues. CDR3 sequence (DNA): TGTGGCAGCCACCTCAAGAACACCGAAGCTTTCTTT. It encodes CGSHLKNTEAFF. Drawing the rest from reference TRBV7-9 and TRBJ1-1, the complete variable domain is DTGVSQNPRHKITKRGQNVTFRCDPISEHNRLYWYRQTLGQGPEFLTYFQNEAQLEKSRLLSDRFSAERPKGSFSTLEIQRTEQGDSAMYLCGSHLKNTEAFFGQGTRLTVV.

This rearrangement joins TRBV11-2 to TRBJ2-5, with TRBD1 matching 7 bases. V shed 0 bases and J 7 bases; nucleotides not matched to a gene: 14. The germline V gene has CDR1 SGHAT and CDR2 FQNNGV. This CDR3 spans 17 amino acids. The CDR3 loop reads CASSLEGLGRAGGTQYF. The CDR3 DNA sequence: TGTGCCAGCAGCTTAGAAGGGTTAGGCAGGGCAGGGGGGACCCAGTACTTC.

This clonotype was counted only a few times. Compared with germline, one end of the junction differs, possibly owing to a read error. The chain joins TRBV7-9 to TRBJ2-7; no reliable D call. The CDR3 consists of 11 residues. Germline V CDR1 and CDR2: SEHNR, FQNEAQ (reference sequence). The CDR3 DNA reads TGTGCCAGCAGCTTAGATGGACCCCCCGGCTTC. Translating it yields CASSLDGPPGF. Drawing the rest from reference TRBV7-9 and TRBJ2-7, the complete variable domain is DTGVSQNPRHKITKRGQNVTFRCDPISEHNRLYWYRQTLGQGPEFLTYFQNEAQLEKSRLLSDRFSAERPKGSFSTLEIQRTEQGDSAMYLCASSLDGPPGFGPGTRLTVT.

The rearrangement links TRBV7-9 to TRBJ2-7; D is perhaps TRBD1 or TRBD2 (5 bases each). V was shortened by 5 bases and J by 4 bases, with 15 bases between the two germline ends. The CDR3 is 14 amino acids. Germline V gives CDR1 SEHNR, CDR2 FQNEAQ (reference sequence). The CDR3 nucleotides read TGTGCCAGCAGCCCAACAGGAGGCGAGTACGAGCAGTACTTC. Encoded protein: CASSPTGGEYEQYF.

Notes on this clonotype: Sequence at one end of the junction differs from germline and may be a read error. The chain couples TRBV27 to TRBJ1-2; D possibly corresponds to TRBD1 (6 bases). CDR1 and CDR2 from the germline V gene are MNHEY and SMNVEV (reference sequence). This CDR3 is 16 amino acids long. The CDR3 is CASSPITGGGYYCYTF. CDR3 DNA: TGTGCCAGCAGCCCCATCACCGGCGGGGGCTACTATTGCTACACCTTC.

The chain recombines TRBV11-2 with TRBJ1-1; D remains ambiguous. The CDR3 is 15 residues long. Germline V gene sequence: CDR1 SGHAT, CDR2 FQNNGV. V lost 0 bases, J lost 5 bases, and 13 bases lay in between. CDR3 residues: CASSLDGGLGTEAFF. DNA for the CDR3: TGTGCCAGCAGCTTAGATGGTGGGTTGGGGACTGAAGCTTTCTTT.

The DNA of the CDR3 is TGTGCCAGCAAAGTAGGGCAGTCTAACACTGAAGCTTTCTTT. Its protein is CASKVGQSNTEAFF. The chain carries TRBV6-6 and TRBJ1-1, with D unclear. V lost 7 bases and J 2 bases, leaving 14 bases between the germline ends. The CDR3 spans 14 residues. Germline V CDR1 and CDR2: MNHNY, SVGAGI (reference sequence).